This TCR beta chain stems from a study of long-term antiretroviral therapy in people with HIV. It was version v3.0 of the immunoSEQ assay that was run at survey level. The protocol was immunoSEQ multiplex PCR, while the TCRdb copy is restricted to in-frame clones and leaves out a portion. Of about 35,000 clones listed, under 85% are singletons. The length of the CDR3 is 12 residues. Trimming took 4 bases from V and 5 from J, leaving 5 bases between them. The V gene's germline CDR1 is KGHSH and CDR2 LQKENI. The specimen was unsorted PBMCs, collected 1 year after starting antiretroviral therapy. J is TRBJ2-2 and V is TRBV18; D is unclear. This sequence was found in a man between 18 and 29 years old with HIV. The CDR3 DNA is TGTGCCAGCTCACTCCGGACCGGGGAGCTGTTTTTT. This encodes CASSLRTGELFF.